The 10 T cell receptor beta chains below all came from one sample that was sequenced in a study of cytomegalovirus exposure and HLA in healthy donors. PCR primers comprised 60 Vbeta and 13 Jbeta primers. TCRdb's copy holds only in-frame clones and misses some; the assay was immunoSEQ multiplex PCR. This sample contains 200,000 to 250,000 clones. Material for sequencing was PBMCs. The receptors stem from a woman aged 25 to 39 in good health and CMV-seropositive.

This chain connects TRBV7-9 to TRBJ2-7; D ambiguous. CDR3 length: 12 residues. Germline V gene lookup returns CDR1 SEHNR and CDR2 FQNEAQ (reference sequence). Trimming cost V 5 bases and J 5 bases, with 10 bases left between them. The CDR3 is CASSAQAHEQYF. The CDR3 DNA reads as TGTGCCAGCAGCGCCCAGGCCCACGAGCAGTACTTC.

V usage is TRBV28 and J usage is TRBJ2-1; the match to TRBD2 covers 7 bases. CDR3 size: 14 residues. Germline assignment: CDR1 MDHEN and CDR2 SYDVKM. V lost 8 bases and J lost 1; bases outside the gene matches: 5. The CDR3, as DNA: TGTGCCAGCGGGAGGGGTGGGTCCTACAATGAGCAGTTCTTC. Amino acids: CASGRGGSYNEQFF.

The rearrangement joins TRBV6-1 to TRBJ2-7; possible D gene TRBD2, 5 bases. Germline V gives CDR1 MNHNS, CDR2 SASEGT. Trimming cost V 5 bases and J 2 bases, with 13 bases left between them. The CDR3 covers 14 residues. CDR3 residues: CASSLPGSTYEQYF. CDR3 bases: TGTGCCAGCAGTCTCCCGGGGTCCACCTACGAGCAGTACTTC.

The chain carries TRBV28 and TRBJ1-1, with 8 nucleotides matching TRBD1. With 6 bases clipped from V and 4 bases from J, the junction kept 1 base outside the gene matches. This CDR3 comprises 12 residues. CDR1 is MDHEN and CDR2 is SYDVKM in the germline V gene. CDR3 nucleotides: TGTGCCAGCAGAGGACAGGGCACTGAAGCTTTCTTT. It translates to CASRGQGTEAFF.

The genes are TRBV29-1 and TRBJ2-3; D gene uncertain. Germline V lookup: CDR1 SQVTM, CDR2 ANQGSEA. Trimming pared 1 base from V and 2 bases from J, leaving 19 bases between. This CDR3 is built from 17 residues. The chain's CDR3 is CSVEAGHQTWNTDTQYF. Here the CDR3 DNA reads TGCAGCGTTGAAGCTGGGCATCAGACGTGGAACACAGATACGCAGTATTTT.

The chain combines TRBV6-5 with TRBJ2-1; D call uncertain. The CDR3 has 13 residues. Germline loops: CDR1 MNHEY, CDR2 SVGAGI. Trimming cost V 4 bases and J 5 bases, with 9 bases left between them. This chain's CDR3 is CASSSRYNNEQFF. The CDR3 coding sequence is TGTGCCAGCAGTTCCAGATACAACAATGAGCAGTTCTTC.

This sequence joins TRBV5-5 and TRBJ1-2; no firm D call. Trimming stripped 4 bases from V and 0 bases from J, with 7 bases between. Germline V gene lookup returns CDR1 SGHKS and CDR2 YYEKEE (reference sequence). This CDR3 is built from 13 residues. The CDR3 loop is CASSDQANYGYTF. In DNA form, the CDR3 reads TGTGCCAGCAGCGACCAGGCTAACTATGGCTACACCTTC.

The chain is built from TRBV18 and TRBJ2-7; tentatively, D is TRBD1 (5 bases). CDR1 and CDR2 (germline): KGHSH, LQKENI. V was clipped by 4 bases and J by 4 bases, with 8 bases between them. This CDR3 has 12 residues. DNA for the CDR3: TGTGCCAGCTCACTCGACAGATACGAGCAGTACTTC. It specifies CASSLDRYEQYF.

The CDR3 reads CASSIGTSGSIYEQYF. The DNA of the CDR3 is TGCGCCAGCAGCATAGGGACTAGCGGGAGTATATACGAGCAGTACTTC. The gene calls are TRBV5-1 and TRBJ2-7, with 14 bases matching TRBD2. From germline, CDR1 is SGHRS and CDR2 YFSETQ. After removal of 4 bases from V and 4 bases from J, the junction contained 7 bases not matched to a gene. This CDR3 spans 16 amino acids. The full variable domain, completed using reference TRBV5-1 and TRBJ2-7, is KAGVTQTPRYLIKTRGQQVTLSCSPISGHRSVSWYQQTPGQGLQFLFEYFSETQRNKGNFPGRFSGRQFSNSRSEMNVSTLELGDSALYLCASSIGTSGSIYEQYFGPGTRLTVT.

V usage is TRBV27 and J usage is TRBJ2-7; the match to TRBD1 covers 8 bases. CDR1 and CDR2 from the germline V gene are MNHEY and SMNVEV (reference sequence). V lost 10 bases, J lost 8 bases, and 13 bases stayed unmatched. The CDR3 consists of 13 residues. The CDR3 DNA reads TGTGCCACCGCCAGGACAGGGAGGTTTCAGCAGTACTTC. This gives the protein CATARTGRFQQYF.